A selection of T cell receptor beta chains follows, all from one sample in a study of T cells in Graves' hyperthyroidism and ophthalmopathy. In TCRdb, the multiplex PCR reads were re-called with MiXCR into one record per CDR3 protein. The sample contains hundreds of thousands of distinct CDR3 sequences, about 20% of which appear only once. Sequenced sample: blood. The receptors come from a man aged 40-49 years with Graves' ophthalmopathy. CDR3s include the opening cysteine and the closing phenylalanine or tryptophan. The order of the fields is D gene, V gene, J gene, clone size, CDR3 DNA, CDR3 protein. A D gene is named only where the DNA matches it firmly. Clone size, where shown, is once, few, many, or a class for clones that have expanded.

D gene: TRBD2
V gene: TRBV11-3
J gene: TRBJ2-2
clone size: many
CDR3 DNA: TGTGCCAGCAGCTTAAACGGACTAGCGGGAGGGCCGCCCGGGGAGCTGTTTTTT
CDR3 protein: CASSLNGLAGGPPGELFF

D gene: TRBD1
V gene: TRBV3-1
J gene: TRBJ1-2
clone size: many
CDR3 DNA: TGTGCCAGCAGCCAAGGGAGCAGGGACAGCGATGGCTACACCTTC
CDR3 protein: CASSQGSRDSDGYTF

D gene: -
V gene: TRBV12-3/TRBV12-4
J gene: TRBJ2-7
clone size: many
CDR3 DNA: TGTGCCAGCAGTGGGGACACCCGATCTACCTACGAGCAGTACTTC
CDR3 protein: CASSGDTRSTYEQYF

D gene: -
V gene: TRBV12-3/TRBV12-4
J gene: TRBJ2-1
clone size: few
CDR3 DNA: TGTGCCAGCAGTTTAAATGCTCTAGCCCTAAAGGGGTACAATGAGCAGTTCTTC
CDR3 protein: CASSLNALALKGYNEQFF

D gene: -
V gene: TRBV7-8
J gene: TRBJ2-1
clone size: many
CDR3 DNA: TGTGCCAGCAGCTTCGGTCAGGAACAGTACAATGAGCAGTTCTTC
CDR3 protein: CASSFGQEQYNEQFF

D gene: -
V gene: TRBV2
J gene: TRBJ1-6
clone size: many
CDR3 DNA: TGTGCCAGCAGTGATGACAAGTATAATTCACCCCTCCACTTT
CDR3 protein: CASSDDKYNSPLHF

D gene: -
V gene: TRBV7-9
J gene: TRBJ2-7
clone size: -
CDR3 DNA: TGTGCCAGCAGCTTAGCCGGGGCGGGGGAGCAGTACTTC
CDR3 protein: CASSLAGAGEQYF

D gene: -
V gene: TRBV28
J gene: TRBJ2-3
clone size: -
CDR3 DNA: TGTGCCAGCAACGGGTTTTATACAGATACGCAGTATTTT
CDR3 protein: CASNGFYTDTQYF

D gene: -
V gene: TRBV20-1
J gene: TRBJ2-1
clone size: many
CDR3 DNA: TGCAGTGCTGCCAGGGTTAGCAATGAGCAGTTCTTC
CDR3 protein: CSAARVSNEQFF

D gene: TRBD2
V gene: TRBV15
J gene: TRBJ2-1
clone size: -
CDR3 DNA: TGTGCCACCAGCAAGGACGGGACTAGCGGGAGAGGGCATGAGCAGTTCTTC
CDR3 protein: CATSKDGTSGRGHEQFF

D gene: -
V gene: TRBV11-2
J gene: TRBJ2-3
clone size: -
CDR3 DNA: TGTGCCAGCAGCGGGAGGGGATGGCGGGGACACACAGATACGCAGTATTTT
CDR3 protein: CASSGRGWRGHTDTQYF

D gene: -
V gene: TRBV29-1
J gene: TRBJ2-1
clone size: -
CDR3 DNA: TGCAGCTTACAGCGAGGGGGTCTTGAGAATGAGCAGTTCTTC
CDR3 protein: CSLQRGGLENEQFF

D gene: TRBD1
V gene: TRBV18
J gene: TRBJ2-1
clone size: many
CDR3 DNA: TGTGCCAGCTCACCAGACAGGGGGAATGCTCTCAATGAGCAGTTCTTC
CDR3 protein: CASSPDRGNALNEQFF

D gene: TRBD2
V gene: TRBV7-2
J gene: TRBJ2-3
clone size: many
CDR3 DNA: TGTGCCAGCAGCTGGGGACTAGCGGGAGTGTCAGATACGCAGTATTTT
CDR3 protein: CASSWGLAGVSDTQYF

D gene: -
V gene: TRBV27
J gene: TRBJ1-1
clone size: many
CDR3 DNA: TGTGCCAGCAGTTTATCGGGCAGCACTGAAGCTTTCTTT
CDR3 protein: CASSLSGSTEAFF

D gene: -
V gene: TRBV12-3/TRBV12-4
J gene: TRBJ1-2
clone size: few
CDR3 DNA: TGTGCCAGCAGTTTTAGGGATCACGGCTACACCTTC
CDR3 protein: CASSFRDHGYTF

D gene: TRBD2
V gene: TRBV6-1
J gene: TRBJ2-7
clone size: many
CDR3 DNA: TGTGCCAGCAGTGAAGCAACTAGCGGGACTTACTACGAGCAGTACTTC
CDR3 protein: CASSEATSGTYYEQYF

D gene: -
V gene: TRBV3-1
J gene: TRBJ2-1
clone size: many
CDR3 DNA: TGTGCCAGCAGCCAAGGGACCTCGGGGGCCTCCTACAATGAGCAGTTCTTC
CDR3 protein: CASSQGTSGASYNEQFF

D gene: -
V gene: TRBV2
J gene: TRBJ2-2
clone size: many
CDR3 DNA: TGTGCCAGCAGTGAAGCGCAAGGCGGGGTAGCCGGGGAGCTGTTTTTT
CDR3 protein: CASSEAQGGVAGELFF

D gene: TRBD2
V gene: TRBV18
J gene: TRBJ2-7
clone size: many
CDR3 DNA: TGTGCCAGCTCGATGACTAGCGGCGCCGAGCAGTACTTC
CDR3 protein: CASSMTSGAEQYF

D gene: -
V gene: TRBV20-1
J gene: TRBJ1-2
clone size: few
CDR3 DNA: TGCAGTGCTAGAGCCCCAACAGGGTTCGGTGGCTACACCTTC
CDR3 protein: CSARAPTGFGGYTF

D gene: -
V gene: TRBV6-1
J gene: TRBJ1-1
clone size: few
CDR3 DNA: TGTGCCAGCAGTGAAGCTCGGACTGAAGCTTTCTTT
CDR3 protein: CASSEARTEAFF

D gene: TRBD2
V gene: TRBV20-1
J gene: TRBJ2-7
clone size: many
CDR3 DNA: TGCAGTGCCTCTCGGGCGGGAGACAGCCACGAGCAGTACTTC
CDR3 protein: CSASRAGDSHEQYF

D gene: -
V gene: TRBV7-2
J gene: TRBJ1-3
clone size: -
CDR3 DNA: TGTGCCAGCAGCTTGTCACAGCTCGGCTCTGGAAACACCATATATTTT
CDR3 protein: CASSLSQLGSGNTIYF

D gene: -
V gene: TRBV10-3
J gene: TRBJ1-2
clone size: -
CDR3 DNA: TGTGCCATCAGTTTAGAGGGTATGGGCTACACCTTC
CDR3 protein: CAISLEGMGYTF

D gene: TRBD2
V gene: TRBV20-1
J gene: TRBJ2-3
clone size: -
CDR3 DNA: TGCAGTGCTAGCCCCCCTATCGGGAGGGCCCTTGGGAACACAGATACGCAGTATTTT
CDR3 protein: CSASPPIGRALGNTDTQYF

D gene: -
V gene: TRBV7-8
J gene: TRBJ1-4
clone size: many
CDR3 DNA: TGTGCCAGCAGCTCGGGGCGGTATGAAAAACTGTTTTTT
CDR3 protein: CASSSGRYEKLFF

D gene: -
V gene: TRBV7-8
J gene: TRBJ1-1
clone size: many
CDR3 DNA: TGTGCCAGCAGCTTAGGAGGATCTGAAGCTTTCTTT
CDR3 protein: CASSLGGSEAFF

D gene: -
V gene: TRBV6-2/TRBV6-3
J gene: TRBJ2-3
clone size: -
CDR3 DNA: TGTGCCAGCAGTTACACCAGGATAACAGATACGCAGTATTTT
CDR3 protein: CASSYTRITDTQYF

D gene: -
V gene: TRBV20-1
J gene: TRBJ1-5
clone size: once
CDR3 DNA: TGCAGTGCTCGCGCCCTAGGGGGCAATCAGCCCCAGCATTTT
CDR3 protein: CSARALGGNQPQHF

D gene: TRBD2
V gene: TRBV7-2
J gene: TRBJ2-1
clone size: -
CDR3 DNA: TGTGCCAGTAGTATAGGGGGACTAGCGGGAGTCTACAATGAGCAGTTCTTC
CDR3 protein: CASSIGGLAGVYNEQFF

D gene: TRBD2
V gene: TRBV28
J gene: TRBJ2-1
clone size: -
CDR3 DNA: TGTGCCAGCAGTTTATTCGGGACTAGCGGGAGAGGGCATGAGCAGTTCTTC
CDR3 protein: CASSLFGTSGRGHEQFF

D gene: TRBD2
V gene: TRBV15
J gene: TRBJ2-1
clone size: -
CDR3 DNA: TGTGCCACCAGCAGACCCATGAAACGCCCGTCAGCCTCTAGCGGGAGTAAATACAATGAGCAGTTCTTC
CDR3 protein: CATSRPMKRPSASSGSKYNEQFF

D gene: -
V gene: TRBV5-1
J gene: TRBJ2-3
clone size: many
CDR3 DNA: TGCGCCAGCAGGACGGCCCCGCAGGGAGATACGCAGTATTTT
CDR3 protein: CASRTAPQGDTQYF

D gene: -
V gene: TRBV5-1
J gene: TRBJ2-5
clone size: few
CDR3 DNA: TGCGCCAGCAGCCGGGTCAACGGGGAGACCCAGTACTTC
CDR3 protein: CASSRVNGETQYF

D gene: -
V gene: TRBV15
J gene: TRBJ1-1
clone size: -
CDR3 DNA: TGTGCCACCAGCAGAGATAAAGGGGTGAACACTGAAGCTTTCTTT
CDR3 protein: CATSRDKGVNTEAFF

D gene: -
V gene: TRBV6-2/TRBV6-3
J gene: TRBJ2-7
clone size: many
CDR3 DNA: TGTGCCAGTCGCCCCGGGCCGGGCCACGAGCAGTACTTC
CDR3 protein: CASRPGPGHEQYF

D gene: -
V gene: TRBV6-1
J gene: TRBJ2-3
clone size: -
CDR3 DNA: TGTGCCAGCAGTGAATCACAGCACCCCACAGATACGCAGTATTTT
CDR3 protein: CASSESQHPTDTQYF

D gene: -
V gene: TRBV7-2
J gene: TRBJ2-1
clone size: many
CDR3 DNA: TGTGCCAGCAGCTTAGCTTCGGGATGGTCTGACAATGAGCAGTTCTTC
CDR3 protein: CASSLASGWSDNEQFF

D gene: -
V gene: TRBV19
J gene: TRBJ1-1
clone size: few
CDR3 DNA: TGTGCCAGTAGTATCCAGCCCGGCACTGAAGCTTTCTTT
CDR3 protein: CASSIQPGTEAFF

D gene: -
V gene: TRBV3-1
J gene: TRBJ2-1
clone size: many
CDR3 DNA: TGTGCCAGCAGCCAAGCAATGGCGATCGATGAGCAGTTCTTC
CDR3 protein: CASSQAMAIDEQFF

D gene: -
V gene: TRBV6-2/TRBV6-3
J gene: TRBJ2-7
clone size: many
CDR3 DNA: TGTGCCAGCAGTTCCGCAGGAGCAGGCTACGAGCAGTACTTC
CDR3 protein: CASSSAGAGYEQYF

D gene: TRBD1
V gene: TRBV3-1
J gene: TRBJ2-7
clone size: many
CDR3 DNA: TGTGCCAGCAGCCAACCGACAGGGGGCAAAGACGAGCAGTACTTC
CDR3 protein: CASSQPTGGKDEQYF

D gene: -
V gene: TRBV7-2
J gene: TRBJ1-3
clone size: few
CDR3 DNA: TGTGCCAGCAGCACGGGGCCCCTTGGAAACACCATATATTTT
CDR3 protein: CASSTGPLGNTIYF

D gene: -
V gene: TRBV6-1
J gene: TRBJ2-7
clone size: few
CDR3 DNA: TGTGCCAGCAGTGAAAGCTTAGGACTACACACCAACGAGCAGTACTTC
CDR3 protein: CASSESLGLHTNEQYF

D gene: TRBD2
V gene: TRBV7-9
J gene: TRBJ2-2
clone size: few
CDR3 DNA: TGTGCCAGCAGAACGGGGGGGCCCACCCCCGGGGAGCTGTTTTTT
CDR3 protein: CASRTGGPTPGELFF

D gene: TRBD1
V gene: TRBV5-1
J gene: TRBJ2-7
clone size: many
CDR3 DNA: TGCGCCAGCGGGACAGACTCCTACGAGCAGTACTTC
CDR3 protein: CASGTDSYEQYF

D gene: TRBD1
V gene: TRBV7-8
J gene: TRBJ1-3
clone size: -
CDR3 DNA: TGTGCCAGCAGCTCTCCAGGGGGCCTTGGAAACACCATATATTTT
CDR3 protein: CASSSPGGLGNTIYF

D gene: -
V gene: TRBV2
J gene: TRBJ2-3
clone size: many
CDR3 DNA: TGTGCCAGCACCGTGGACTCCCACGGGCCAGATACGCAGTATTTT
CDR3 protein: CASTVDSHGPDTQYF

D gene: TRBD2
V gene: TRBV20-1
J gene: TRBJ2-1
clone size: -
CDR3 DNA: TGCAGTGCTAGGGGGGCCGGCGGGGGGGCTTATGAGCAGTTCTTC
CDR3 protein: CSARGAGGGAYEQFF